This T cell receptor beta chain was recovered during a study of naive and memory T cell subsets. Study results and caveats: A few larger clonotypes appeared in naive repertoires, especially CD8, possibly memory cells re-expressing CD45RA. TCR abundance followed a power law differing between naive and memory subsets.

The beta constant-region primer was an equimolar mix of two oligonucleotides covering TRBC1 and TRBC2. Ligated cDNA was amplified by four rounds of PCR with nested alpha and beta constant-region primers and SP2. An oligonucleotide with the SP2 primer and a 12-nucleotide UMI was ligated to the cDNA 3' end. TCRdb reanalysed the UMI-ligation and nested PCR reads using MiXCR and keeps one entry per CDR3 protein. The table lists around 140,000 distinct CDR3 sequences, approximately 18% of them singletons. The CDR3 runs to 19 residues. Germline CDR1 MNHNY, CDR2 SVGAGI (reference sequence). The J segment lost 0 bases and the V segment lost 4 bases, leaving 15 bases of the junction unmatched. CMV status came from CD4+ T cell IFNgamma after overnight CMV lysate stimulation of fresh PBMCs. CD8 T cells were positively selected from what remained after CD4 positive selection. Note on this clonotype: The antigen remains undetermined.

Sequencing input: naive CD8+ T cells from blood. This receptor was taken from a human donor in good health. J is TRBJ2-1 and V is TRBV6-6; TRBD2 aligns across 7 bases. DNA for the CDR3: TGTGCCAGCAGTTCCGGGCCTTGGTTAACTAGCGACTCCTACAATGAGCAGTTCTTC. Protein product: CASSSGPWLTSDSYNEQFF.